This TCR beta chain was sequenced in a study of spatial heterogeneity in lung cancer. This clonotype is categorized as medium-sized. The antigen is undetermined. CDR1 is SGHTA and CDR2 is FQGNSA in the germline V gene. V lost 1 base, J lost 6 bases, and 12 bases lay in between. The CDR3 is made up of 15 amino acids. The time point denotes: sample taken at primary tumor resection. TCRdb independently ran MiXCR on the 5' RACE reads; one entry per CDR3 protein. The sample includes 2,900 or so distinct CDR3 sequences, approximately 15% of them seen just once. General study results and limits: Expanded intratumoral alpha and beta TCR counts tracked tumor mutation counts.

The sequence derives from a female donor with early-stage non-small cell lung cancer. This sample comprised lung tumor tissue, obtained at surgery. V is TRBV7-2 and J is TRBJ2-2, with D unclear. CDR3 sequence reads: CASSLGFWGSGELFF. The DNA of the CDR3 is TGTGCCAGCAGCTTAGGGTTCTGGGGTTCCGGGGAGCTGTTTTTT.